The next 22 T cell receptor beta chains were all read from a single sample in a study of blood T cell repertoires in COVID-19. Data came from immunoSEQ multiplex PCR; TCRdb stores just in-frame clones and leaves some out. The table includes hundreds of thousands of clones, approximately 87% detected once. Sequencing input: PBMCs or T cells enriched from blood (not recorded which). These receptor sequences come from a man aged 40-50 years in a cohort exposed to, infected with or recovered from COVID-19 (not recorded which).

V is TRBV7-9 and J is TRBJ1-2, with D possibly TRBD1 on 6 matching bases. Germline V lookup: CDR1 SEHNR, CDR2 FQNEAQ (reference sequence). V lost 7 bases and J lost 5, with 11 bases in between. The CDR3 runs to 12 residues. As DNA, the CDR3 is TGTGCCAGCACCATCGGACAGTATGGCTACACCTTC. Translating gives CASTIGQYGYTF.

The chain employs TRBV9 and TRBJ2-3; possibly TRBD2 for D (6 bases). CDR1 SGDLS and CDR2 YYNGEE come from the germline V gene. The CDR3 runs to 15 residues. The germline V and J ends were trimmed by 1 base and 2 bases, with 11 bases remaining between them. For the CDR3, the DNA is TGTGCCAGCAGCGTATTCGCGGGACTCACAGATACGCAGTATTTT. This translates into CASSVFAGLTDTQYF.

This clone showed up many times. The same CDR3 is also encoded by other DNA sequences in this sample. The chain joins TRBV19 to TRBJ2-2; 10 bases are shared with TRBD2. This CDR3 is built from 15 residues. Per the germline V gene, CDR1 is LNHDA and CDR2 is SQIVND (reference sequence). V lost 3 bases, J lost 6 bases, and 4 bases stayed unmatched. The CDR3 reads CASSILAGDAGELFF. CDR3 bases: TGTGCCAGTAGTATCCTAGCGGGAGACGCCGGGGAGCTGTTTTTT.

This clone has just a few counts. V gene TRBV7-9 combines with J gene TRBJ1-2; TRBD1 might be the D (5 bases). Germline V gene lookup returns CDR1 SEHNR and CDR2 FQNEAQ (reference sequence). V was trimmed by 10 bases and J by 4 bases, leaving 19 bases between them. The CDR3 runs 14 residues. This CDR3 is CATHPRRQSYGYTF. Written as DNA, the CDR3 is TGTGCCACCCACCCCCGAAGACAGAGCTATGGCTACACCTTC.

This rearrangement joins TRBV10-3 to TRBJ2-2; TRBD2 agrees at 8 bases. Germline V gives CDR1 ENHRY, CDR2 SYGVKD. The CDR3 contains 15 residues. The junction had 4 bases not matched to a gene; V was cut back by 6 bases and J by 1 base. CDR3 in amino acids: CAISGAGVNTGELFF. The CDR3 region has the DNA TGTGCCATCAGCGGAGCGGGAGTGAACACCGGGGAGCTGTTTTTT.

This sequence joins TRBV7-3 and TRBJ2-3; D is uncertain. Germline-derived CDR1 and CDR2 are SGHTA and FQGTGA. Trimming pared 5 bases from V and 1 base from J, leaving 4 bases between. This CDR3 is 12 amino acids long. The CDR3 sequence is CASSVGTDTQYF. CDR3 sequence (DNA): TGTGCCAGCAGCGTAGGCACAGATACGCAGTATTTT.

V gene TRBV3-1 (or the pseudogene TRBV3-2) combines with J gene TRBJ2-7, with 7 bases identical to TRBD2. This CDR3 is 16 amino acids long. The germline V gene encodes CDR1 LGHDT and CDR2 YNNKEL (reference sequence). With V trimmed by 0 bases and J by 0 bases, 5 bases remained unmatched. CDR3: CASSQDVLAVSYEQYF. As DNA, the CDR3 is TGTGCCAGCAGCCAAGATGTGCTAGCGGTCTCCTACGAGCAGTACTTC.

This sequence joins TRBV6-5 and TRBJ2-7; TRBD1 might be the D (7 bases). The CDR3 spans 15 residues. The V end lost 2 bases, the J end lost 4 bases, and 15 bases lay between the germline ends. Germline V gives CDR1 MNHEY, CDR2 SVGAGI. The CDR3 protein is CASSYGAGGNYEQYF. The CDR3 coding sequence is TGTGCCAGCAGTTACGGGGCAGGGGGGAATTACGAGCAGTACTTC.

The chain is built from TRBV11-2 and TRBJ2-1, with 11 positions matching TRBD2. The ends lost 4 bases at V and 9 bases at J; junction bases unmatched: 11. Germline values: CDR1 SGHAT, CDR2 FQNNGV. The CDR3 extends over 16 amino acids. In nucleotides, the CDR3 is TGTGCCAGCAGCTATAACTTAGCGGGAGGGCCGGGTGAGCAGTTCTTC. It yields the protein CASSYNLAGGPGEQFF.

V usage is TRBV27 and J usage is TRBJ1-1; TRBD1 aligns across 7 bases. Looked up from germline, CDR1 is MNHEY and CDR2 is SMNVEV (reference sequence). The CDR3 covers 14 residues. Trimming at V came to 3 bases and at J to 4 bases, leaving 5 bases not matched to a gene. The CDR3 sequence: CASSFLPGGTEAFF. CDR3 nucleotides: TGTGCCAGCAGTTTCCTTCCAGGGGGCACTGAAGCTTTCTTT.

The rearrangement joins TRBV6-5 to TRBJ1-1, with D maybe TRBD1 (5 bases). Germline lookup yields CDR1 MNHEY and CDR2 SVGAGI. The CDR3 consists of 13 residues. V was cut by 7 bases and J by 0 bases, with 9 bases left in between. The CDR3 nucleotides read TGTGCCAGCACCCGACAGCTGAACACTGAAGCTTTCTTT. Translating it yields CASTRQLNTEAFF.

The J gene is TRBJ2-1, the V gene TRBV14; 8 bases line up with TRBD1. Germline lookup yields CDR1 SGHDN and CDR2 FVKESK. This CDR3 has 15 amino acids. Germline trimming cut 2 bases from V and 2 bases from J; bases unmatched to any gene: 2. CDR3 loop: CASSQWTGTYNEQFF. The CDR3, as DNA: TGTGCCAGCAGCCAATGGACAGGGACCTACAATGAGCAGTTCTTC.

This chain connects TRBV10-2 to TRBJ2-3; 10 bases match TRBD1. The germline gives CDR1 WSHSY, CDR2 SAAADI. The V segment lost 5 bases and the J segment 5 bases; nucleotides outside the gene matches: 7. The CDR3 length is 15 residues. CDR3 DNA: TGCGCCAGCAGTATTGACAGGGGGCATGGAGATACGCAGTATTTT. Encoded protein: CASSIDRGHGDTQYF.

V usage is TRBV5-1 and J usage is TRBJ1-4; TRBD1 agrees at 9 bases. This CDR3 contains 17 residues. Trimming took 4 bases from V and 4 from J; bases not matched to a gene: 11. Germline-derived CDR1 and CDR2 are SGHRS and YFSETQ. CDR3 region: CASSAAPPGQGNEKLFF. CDR3 DNA sequence: TGCGCCAGCAGCGCGGCACCTCCGGGACAGGGTAATGAAAAACTGTTTTTT.

V and J are TRBV6-5 and TRBJ2-7; a weak D match, TRBD2 (6 bases). Germline CDR1 MNHEY, CDR2 SVGAGI. This CDR3 region has 13 residues. V shed 6 bases and J shed 3 bases, with 12 bases lying between them. The CDR3 here is CASSTSSLYEQYF. CDR3 DNA: TGTGCCAGCAGCACTAGCAGCCTCTACGAGCAGTACTTC.

This chain uses TRBV21-1 with TRBJ2-1; the table's TRBD2 call for D was not verified on the DNA. TRBV21-1 is labeled a pseudogene. CDR3 size: 19 residues. The CDR3 DNA reads TGTGCCAGCAGCAAAGTAAGGGGCCCAACTAGCGGGACAAACAATGAGCAGTTCTTC. It translates to CASSKVRGPTSGTNNEQFF.

This chain joins TRBV28 and TRBJ2-2, with 12 bases matching TRBD2. The CDR3 runs to 15 residues. From germline, CDR1 is MDHEN and CDR2 SYDVKM. The V and J ends lost 5 bases and 4 bases, in that order; junction bases with no gene match: 2. As DNA, the CDR3 is TGTGCCAGCAGTGGACTAGCGGGACGCACCGGGGAGCTGTTTTTT. It is translated as CASSGLAGRTGELFF.

The chain has TRBV3-1 (or the pseudogene TRBV3-2) and TRBJ2-5; 8 positions match TRBD2. V lost 2 bases, J lost 5 bases, and 7 bases stayed unmatched. Germline V gene data show CDR1 as LGHDT and CDR2 as YNNKEL (reference sequence). This CDR3 spans 15 amino acids. CDR3 DNA: TGTGCCAGCAGCCAATTAAGCGGGAGTTGGGAGACCCAGTACTTC. It yields the protein CASSQLSGSWETQYF.

The genes are TRBV5-1 and TRBJ2-1, with 8 bases identical to TRBD1. Looked up from germline, CDR1 is SGHRS and CDR2 is YFSETQ. The CDR3 contains 15 residues. V was pared by 0 bases and J by 7 bases, with 6 bases of the junction left unmatched. CDR3 DNA: TGCGCCAGCAGCTTGGTCTGGACAGGGCGGAATGAGCAGTTCTTC. It encodes CASSLVWTGRNEQFF.

The V gene is TRBV7-6, the J gene TRBJ1-1, with TRBD1 matching over 7 bases. J was trimmed by 4 bases and V by 4 bases; bases with no gene match: 12. This CDR3 is 16 amino acids long. CDR1 is SGHVS, CDR2 FNYEAQ, per germline. The CDR3 region is CASSSRTGSSGTEAFF. CDR3 DNA sequence: TGTGCCAGCAGCTCCCGGACAGGATCTTCTGGCACTGAAGCTTTCTTT.

This clone was detected once. The genes are TRBV5-4 and TRBJ1-6, with a tentative D call TRBD1 (5 bases). Germline values: CDR1 SGHNT, CDR2 YYREEE (reference sequence). The V gene lost 3 bases and the J gene lost 7 bases, with 11 bases spanning the gap. This CDR3 is 14 amino acids long. The chain's CDR3 is CASSSDISNSPLHF. CDR3 coding DNA: TGTGCCAGCAGCTCGGACATTTCAAATTCACCCCTCCACTTT.

CDR3 in amino acids: CASSPLGRGSSYNEQFF. Written as DNA, the CDR3 is TGTGCCAGCAGCCCTCTCGGACGGGGAAGCTCCTACAATGAGCAGTTCTTC. The J gene is TRBJ2-1, the V gene TRBV7-3; maybe TRBD2 (5 bases). Germline CDR1 reads SGHTA; CDR2 reads FQGTGA. Trimming left V 5 bases short and J 0 bases short, with 17 bases between. This CDR3 comprises 17 residues.